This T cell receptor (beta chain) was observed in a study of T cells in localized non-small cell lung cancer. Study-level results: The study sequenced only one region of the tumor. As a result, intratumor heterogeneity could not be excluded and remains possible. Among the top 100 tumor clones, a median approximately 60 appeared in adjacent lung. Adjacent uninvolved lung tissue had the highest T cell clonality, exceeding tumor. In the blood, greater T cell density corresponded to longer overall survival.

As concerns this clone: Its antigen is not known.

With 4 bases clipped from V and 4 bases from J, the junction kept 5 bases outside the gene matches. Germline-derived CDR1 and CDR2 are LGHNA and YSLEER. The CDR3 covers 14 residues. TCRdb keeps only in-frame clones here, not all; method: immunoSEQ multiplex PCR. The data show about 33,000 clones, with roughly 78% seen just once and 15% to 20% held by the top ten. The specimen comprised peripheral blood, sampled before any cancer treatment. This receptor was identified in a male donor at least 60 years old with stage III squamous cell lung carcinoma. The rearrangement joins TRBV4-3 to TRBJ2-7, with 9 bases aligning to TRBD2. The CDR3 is CASSPGTSRYEQYF. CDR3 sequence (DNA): TGCGCCAGCAGCCCCGGGACTAGCCGATACGAGCAGTACTTC.